This T cell receptor (beta chain) appears in the sequencing data of a study of blood T cell repertoires in COVID-19. The CDR3 covers 15 residues. Between the trimmed V and J ends, which lost 5 bases and 4 bases, there was a span of 19 bases. Measured with immunoSEQ multiplex PCR; TCRdb has only the in-frame clones, and not every one. This table holds 260,000 or so clones, about 85% found once. The sequencing input was PBMCs or T cells enriched from blood (not recorded which). The genes are TRBV5-3 and TRBJ2-7, with a tentative D call TRBD1 (6 bases). TRBV5-3 is flagged as an ORF with uncertain function. This TCR was sampled from a woman aged 45-65 years who had recovered from COVID-19. CDR3 bases: TGTGCCAGAAGGGCAGGGGCTCACAGAATTTACGAGCAGTACTTC. Its translation is CARRAGAHRIYEQYF.